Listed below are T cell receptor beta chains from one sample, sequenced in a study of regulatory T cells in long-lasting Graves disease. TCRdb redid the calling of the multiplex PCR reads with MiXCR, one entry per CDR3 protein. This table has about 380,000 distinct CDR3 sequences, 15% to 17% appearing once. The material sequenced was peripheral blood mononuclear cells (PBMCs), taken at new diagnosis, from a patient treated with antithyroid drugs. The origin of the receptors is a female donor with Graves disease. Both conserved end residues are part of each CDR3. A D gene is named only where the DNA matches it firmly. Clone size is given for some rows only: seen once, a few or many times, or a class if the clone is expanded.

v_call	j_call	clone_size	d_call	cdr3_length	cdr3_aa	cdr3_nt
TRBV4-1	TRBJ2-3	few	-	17	CASSQNTLPEATDTQYF	TGCGCCAGCAGCCAAAACACCCTCCCAGAGGCGACAGATACGCAGTATTTT
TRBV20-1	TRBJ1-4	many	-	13	CSASAASREKLFF	TGCAGTGCTAGCGCGGCGAGTAGAGAAAAACTGTTTTTT
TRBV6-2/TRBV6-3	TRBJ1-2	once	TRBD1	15	CASSERPGQGRGYTF	TGTGCCAGCAGTGAGCGACCGGGACAGGGACGCGGCTACACCTTC
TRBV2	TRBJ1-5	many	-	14	CASSEGAESQPQHF	TGTGCCAGCAGTGAGGGAGCGGAATCTCAGCCCCAGCATTTT
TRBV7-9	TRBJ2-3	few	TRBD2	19	CASSLAYLAGLQSRDTQYF	TGTGCCAGCAGCTTAGCGTACCTAGCGGGGCTCCAATCGCGGGATACGCAGTATTTT
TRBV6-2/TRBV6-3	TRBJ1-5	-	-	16	CASSYSKRPGRQPQHF	TGTGCCAGCAGTTACTCGAAAAGACCCGGGAGACAGCCCCAGCATTTT
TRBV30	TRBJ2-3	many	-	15	CAWSVRWPTTDTQYF	TGTGCCTGGAGTGTGAGGTGGCCTACCACAGATACGCAGTATTTT
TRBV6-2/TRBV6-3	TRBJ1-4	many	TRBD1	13	CASRDRPGEKLFF	TGTGCCAGCAGGGACAGGCCGGGTGAAAAACTGTTTTTT
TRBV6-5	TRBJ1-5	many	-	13	CASSYGGGQPQHF	TGTGCCAGCAGTTACGGGGGAGGTCAGCCCCAGCATTTT
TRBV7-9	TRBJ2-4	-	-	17	CASSPSPAGIAKNIQYF	TGTGCCAGCAGCCCTAGTCCCGCGGGGATAGCCAAAAACATTCAGTACTTC
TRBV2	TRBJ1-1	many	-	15	CASSVGSGVVTEAFF	TGTGCCAGCAGTGTAGGGTCGGGAGTTGTCACTGAAGCTTTCTTT
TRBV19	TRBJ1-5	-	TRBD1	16	CASSSWTGGLGQPQHF	TGTGCCAGTAGTTCATGGACAGGGGGATTGGGTCAGCCCCAGCATTTT
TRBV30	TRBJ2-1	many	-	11	CAWSPGNEQFF	TGTGCCTGGAGTCCTGGAAATGAGCAGTTCTTC
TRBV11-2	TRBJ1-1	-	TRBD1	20	CASSFLGTRGGTGKGVEAFF	TGTGCCAGCAGCTTTTTGGGGACGAGGGGCGGGACAGGGAAAGGAGTTGAAGCTTTCTTT
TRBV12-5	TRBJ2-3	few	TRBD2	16	CASGSALAGGPDTQYF	TGTGCTAGTGGTTCCGCCCTAGCGGGGGGCCCAGATACGCAGTATTTT
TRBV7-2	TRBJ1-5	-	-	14	CASSLSPVGQPQHF	TGTGCCAGCAGCTTAAGTCCGGTGGGGCAGCCCCAGCATTTT
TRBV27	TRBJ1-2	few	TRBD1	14	CASSFTGGDYGYTF	TGTGCCAGCAGTTTCACAGGGGGCGACTATGGCTACACCTTC
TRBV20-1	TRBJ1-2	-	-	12	CIPKAQFDGYTF	TGCATTCCGAAGGCACAGTTTGATGGCTACACCTTC
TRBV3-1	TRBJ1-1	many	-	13	CASSQGGYAEAFF	TGTGCCAGCAGCCAAGGGGGTTATGCTGAAGCTTTCTTT
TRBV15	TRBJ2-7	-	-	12	CATSRGTNEQYF	TGTGCCACCAGCAGAGGAACCAACGAGCAGTACTTC
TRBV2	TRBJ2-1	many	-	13	CASSVDKNNEQFF	TGTGCCAGCAGTGTCGACAAGAACAATGAGCAGTTCTTC
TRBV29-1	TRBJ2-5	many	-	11	CSVEVQETQYF	TGCAGCGTTGAAGTGCAAGAGACCCAGTACTTC
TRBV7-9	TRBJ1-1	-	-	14	CASSRPHKNTEAFF	TGTGCCAGCAGCCGTCCCCACAAGAACACTGAAGCTTTCTTT
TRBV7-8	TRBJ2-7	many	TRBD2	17	CASSPQGLAGVSYEQYF	TGTGCCAGCAGCCCACAGGGACTAGCGGGGGTCTCCTACGAGCAGTACTTC
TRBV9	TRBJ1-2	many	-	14	CASSVGGENYGYTF	TGTGCCAGCAGCGTAGGAGGAGAAAACTATGGCTACACCTTC
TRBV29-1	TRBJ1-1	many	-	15	CSAGGPGVLNTEAFF	TGCAGCGCCGGAGGGCCAGGCGTCCTCAACACTGAAGCTTTCTTT
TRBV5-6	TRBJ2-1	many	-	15	CASSKAGGTYNEQFF	TGTGCCAGCAGCAAAGCTGGGGGGACCTACAATGAGCAGTTCTTC
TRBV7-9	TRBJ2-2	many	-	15	CASSFLASNTGELFF	TGTGCCAGCAGCTTCCTAGCCAGTAACACCGGGGAGCTGTTTTTT
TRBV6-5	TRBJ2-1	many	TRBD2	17	CASSSPSGRNTYNEQFF	TGTGCCAGCAGTTCCCCTAGCGGGAGGAACACCTACAATGAGCAGTTCTTC
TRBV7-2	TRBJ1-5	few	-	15	CASSPSEGGNQPQHF	TGTGCCAGCAGCCCCTCCGAAGGGGGCAATCAGCCCCAGCATTTT
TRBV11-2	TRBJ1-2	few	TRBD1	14	CASSLVGTGYGYTF	TGTGCCAGCAGCTTAGTAGGGACAGGCTATGGCTACACCTTC
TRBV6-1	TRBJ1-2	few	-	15	CASRRSGRDNYGYTF	TGTGCCAGCAGACGCAGCGGACGGGATAACTATGGCTACACCTTC
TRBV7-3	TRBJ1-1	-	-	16	CASSLGPLDGGTEAFF	TGTGCCAGCAGCTTAGGGCCTCTCGACGGGGGCACTGAAGCTTTCTTT
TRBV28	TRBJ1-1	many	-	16	CASSNPPWRGGTEAFF	TGTGCCAGCAGCAATCCCCCGTGGAGAGGGGGAACTGAAGCTTTCTTT
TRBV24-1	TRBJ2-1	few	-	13	CATSDSLGLEQFF	TGTGCCACCAGTGATTCCCTTGGGCTAGAGCAGTTCTTC
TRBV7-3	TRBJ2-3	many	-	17	CASSLTAGPSNTDTQYF	TGTGCCAGCAGCTTAACAGCCGGGCCCTCCAACACAGATACGCAGTATTTT